The clone carrying this TCR beta chain appeared a few times. The antigen remains unidentified. The method was immunoSEQ multiplex PCR; TCRdb's version includes in-frame clones alone and lacks a portion of them. The data show tens of thousands of clones, over 65% seen once. This record belongs to a study of PD-1 blockade in classical Hodgkin lymphoma. Study conclusions and caveats: Before treatment, complete responders showed about the same diversity as newly diagnosed patients. Patients who began taking nivolumab under 1 year after ASCT were left out. A reduction in baseline TCR diversity was reportedly seen in newly diagnosed patients relative to healthy donors.

Each patient's relapse followed autologous stem cell transplantation, and brentuximab vedotin exposure varied. Investigators isolated CD4+ T cells from thawed PBMCs through magnetic negative selection. The sequence was obtained from a human donor with classical Hodgkin lymphoma. Sequencing used CD4+ T cells from blood, obtained at baseline.

The CDR3: CASSREQGRGSPLHF. The CDR3 nucleotides read TGCGCCAGCAGCCGAGAACAGGGGAGAGGTTCACCCCTCCACTTT. The chain links TRBV4-3 to TRBJ1-6; 7 bases line up with TRBD1. This CDR3 has 15 residues. J gave up 9 bases and V 4 bases, and 9 bases lay outside the gene matches. Germline loops: CDR1 LGHNA, CDR2 YSLEER.